A single sample gave rise to the 16 T cell receptor beta chains below, sequenced in a study of blood T cell repertoires in COVID-19. Produced via immunoSEQ multiplex PCR; TCRdb's table is partial and in-frame only. Here the sample spans roughly 51,000 clones, 80% to 90% being singletons. Sequencing was done on a sample of peripheral blood. The receptor source for this set is a woman older than 75 with acute or convalescent COVID-19.

This clone was observed once. The chain links TRBV19 to TRBJ1-5; 7 bases are a match to TRBD1. J was trimmed by 4 bases and V by 6 bases; bases with no gene match: 12. This CDR3 comprises 16 residues. The germline V gene has CDR1 LNHDA and CDR2 SQIVND (reference sequence). The CDR3 reads CASRPIGTVKNQPQHF. The CDR3, as DNA: TGTGCCAGTAGACCCATAGGGACAGTCAAAAATCAGCCCCAGCATTTT.

The chain is built from TRBV21-1 and TRBJ1-1; the listed D gene, TRBD1, was not tested against the DNA. TRBV21-1 is a pseudogene segment. This CDR3 has 15 amino acids. This CDR3 is CASSPPDPPNTEAFF. CDR3 in DNA: TGTGCCAGCAGCCCTCCAGATCCGCCTAACACTGAAGCTTTCTTT.

The chain combines TRBV27 with TRBJ2-2, with 10 bases that match TRBD1. Germline V gene data show CDR1 as MNHEY and CDR2 as SMNVEV (reference sequence). The CDR3 totals 13 residues. Trimming took 7 bases from V and 6 from J; bases not matched to a gene: 2. In DNA form, the CDR3 reads TGTGCCAGCAAGACAGGGGGCCCCGGGGAGCTGTTTTTT. Amino acids: CASKTGGPGELFF.

The chain joins TRBV5-1 to TRBJ2-1; tentatively, D is TRBD1 (6 bases). V shed 0 bases and J shed 6 bases, with 10 bases lying between them. CDR1 and CDR2 from the germline V gene are SGHRS and YFSETQ. This CDR3 spans 14 amino acids. The DNA for the CDR3 is TGCGCCAGCAGCTTGGGGGCACAGGGCAATGAGCAGTTCTTC. As protein: CASSLGAQGNEQFF.

The chain joins TRBV5-4 to TRBJ2-5; D is possibly TRBD2 (7 bases). Germline V gene lookup returns CDR1 SGHNT and CDR2 YYREEE (reference sequence). CDR3 size: 16 residues. V shed 1 base and J shed 2 bases, with 15 bases lying between them. The CDR3 nucleotides are TGTGCCAGCAGCTTGAAGGGGCGGGGGCGGCAAGAGACCCAGTACTTC. Translating gives CASSLKGRGRQETQYF.

The chain employs TRBV5-1 and TRBJ1-6, with D possibly being TRBD1 (5 bases). This CDR3 has 16 residues. The germline V gene has CDR1 SGHRS and CDR2 YFSETQ. The V gene lost 2 bases and the J gene lost 10 bases, with 19 bases spanning the gap. The chain's CDR3 is CASSFESGQSASPLHF. The CDR3 DNA follows: TGCGCCAGCAGCTTCGAATCTGGACAAAGCGCATCACCCCTCCACTTT.

The gene calls are TRBV5-1 and TRBJ2-7, with D perhaps matching TRBD2 (5 bases). Trimming cost V 0 bases and J 2 bases, with 9 bases left between them. From germline, CDR1 is SGHRS and CDR2 YFSETQ. The CDR3 totals 14 residues. The CDR3 loop reads CASSLEEGPYEQYF. As DNA, the CDR3 is TGCGCCAGCAGCTTGGAAGAGGGTCCCTACGAGCAGTACTTC.

This chain uses TRBV5-1 with TRBJ2-5; TRBD1 matches at 7 bases. With V trimmed by 1 base and J by 3 bases, 6 bases remained unmatched. Germline values: CDR1 SGHRS, CDR2 YFSETQ. The CDR3 is 15 amino acids. The DNA of the CDR3 is TGCGCCAGCAGCTTGAGACAGGGTAATAAAGAGACCCAGTACTTC. Protein product: CASSLRQGNKETQYF.

This clone showed up just once. This sequence joins TRBV6-5 and TRBJ1-5, with no clear D. Germline values: CDR1 MNHEY, CDR2 SVGAGI. The CDR3 consists of 13 residues. V was pared by 7 bases and J by 7 bases, with 14 bases between. CDR3 nucleotides: TGTGCCAGCACCCCCACGGTAGCCCAGCCCCAGCATTTT. Its protein is CASTPTVAQPQHF.

V gene TRBV27 combines with J gene TRBJ2-2, with TRBD2 matching over 7 bases. The ends lost 7 bases at V and 0 bases at J; junction bases unmatched: 8. This CDR3 is built from 16 residues. The germline V gene encodes CDR1 MNHEY and CDR2 SMNVEV (reference sequence). The DNA of the CDR3 is TGTGCCAGCACCCTAGGGGCGGGGGCGAACACCGGGGAGCTGTTTTTT. Its translation is CASTLGAGANTGELFF.

The chain has TRBV7-9 and TRBJ2-3; 10 bases align to TRBD1. Per the germline V gene, CDR1 is SEHNR and CDR2 is FQNEAQ (reference sequence). J gave up 2 bases and V 6 bases, and 8 bases lay outside the gene matches. CDR3 length equals 16 residues. CDR3 region: CASSTWDRGITDTQYF. The CDR3, as DNA: TGTGCCAGCAGTACTTGGGACAGGGGTATCACAGATACGCAGTATTTT.

The CDR3 DNA is TGCACCAGCAGCCAAGACCCCCGGGGGGGGCCAAACGAGCAGTACTTC. This sequence encodes CTSSQDPRGGPNEQYF. V usage is TRBV1 and J usage is TRBJ2-7; the D segment call TRBD2 is taken from the table without a DNA check. TRBV1 is listed as a pseudogene. This CDR3 is 16 amino acids long.

This clone has just one count. The chain is built from TRBV7-2 and TRBJ2-7, with a possible D match to TRBD2 (5 bases). The V end was cut by 1 base, the J end by 3 bases, with 13 bases between. This CDR3 is built from 15 residues. CDR1 and CDR2 (germline): SGHTA, FQGNSA. CDR3 region: CASSLGGSEIYEQYF. The CDR3 nucleotides are TGTGCCAGCAGCTTAGGGGGTAGCGAAATCTACGAGCAGTACTTC.

The chain has TRBV5-1 and TRBJ2-1; 10 positions agree with TRBD1. Germline-derived CDR1 and CDR2 are SGHRS and YFSETQ. The junction had 5 bases not matched to a gene; V was cut back by 5 bases and J by 6 bases. CDR3 length equals 14 residues. The CDR3 bases are TGCGCCAGCAGGCCCGGGACAGGGGCCAATGAGCAGTTCTTC. It codes for CASRPGTGANEQFF.

This clone was picked up one time. The rearrangement uses TRBV5-1 and TRBJ2-1; 11 positions match TRBD2. From germline, CDR1 is SGHRS and CDR2 YFSETQ. The CDR3 covers 15 residues. V gave up 4 bases and J gave up 9 bases; unmatched junction bases: 9. CDR3 nucleotides: TGCGCCAGCAGCGTTACTAGCGGGGGCCCCAGTGAGCAGTTCTTC. It encodes CASSVTSGGPSEQFF. The full variable domain, its missing parts supplied by reference TRBV5-1 and TRBJ2-1, is KAGVTQTPRYLIKTRGQQVTLSCSPISGHRSVSWYQQTPGQGLQFLFEYFSETQRNKGNFPGRFSGRQFSNSRSEMNVSTLELGDSALYLCASSVTSGGPSEQFFGPGTRLTVL.

This clone was counted between two and nine times. The V gene is TRBV6-5, the J gene TRBJ2-1, with TRBD2 matching over 13 bases. V trimming: 7 bases; J trimming: 5 bases; junction bases outside the gene matches: 5. Germline loops: CDR1 MNHEY, CDR2 SVGAGI. The length of the CDR3 is 15 residues. The CDR3 DNA sequence: TGTGCCAGCACGAAACTAGCGGGGGGGGACAATGAGCAGTTCTTC. Protein: CASTKLAGGDNEQFF.